Given below is one T cell receptor (beta chain) in context. The sample comes from a study of T-cell memory formation after mild COVID-19. Study information: TCR clustering was largely donor specific.

Sample barcodes and UMIs were carried by the TCR alpha and TCR beta cDNA libraries that 5'RACE generated with constant-segment primers. TCRdb reprocessed the 5' RACE reads with MiXCR, giving one entry per CDR3 protein. Altogether hundreds of thousands of distinct CDR3 sequences are present, around 28% being singletons, with the ten largest covering about 13%. Germline V lookup: CDR1 LNHNV, CDR2 YYDKDF (reference sequence). The V and J ends lost 5 bases and 8 bases respectively, with 12 bases between them. The CDR3 is made up of 12 amino acids. Sequences were obtained from PBMCs or a T cell subset sorted from them (not recorded which). This chain links TRBV15 with TRBJ1-2, with a possible D match to TRBD1 (5 bases). The receptor comes from an adult woman who had mild COVID-19 (a few samples of this study predate the infection). Cell type and time point are not known. The CDR3 loop is CATSAGQGGYTF. The DNA for the CDR3 is TGTGCCACCAGCGCAGGGCAGGGCGGCTACACCTTC.